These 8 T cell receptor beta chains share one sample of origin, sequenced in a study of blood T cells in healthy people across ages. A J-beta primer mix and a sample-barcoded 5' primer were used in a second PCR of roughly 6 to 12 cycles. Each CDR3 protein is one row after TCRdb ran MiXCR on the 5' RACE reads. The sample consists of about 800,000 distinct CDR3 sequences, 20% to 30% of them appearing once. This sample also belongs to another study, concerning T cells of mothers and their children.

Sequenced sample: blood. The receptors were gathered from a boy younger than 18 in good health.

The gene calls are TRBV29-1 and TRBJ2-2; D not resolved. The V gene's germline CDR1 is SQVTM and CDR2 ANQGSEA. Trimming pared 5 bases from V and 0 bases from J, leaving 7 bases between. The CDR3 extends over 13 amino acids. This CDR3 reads CSVRIANTGELFF. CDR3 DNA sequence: TGCAGCGTTAGAATTGCGAACACCGGGGAGCTGTTTTTT.

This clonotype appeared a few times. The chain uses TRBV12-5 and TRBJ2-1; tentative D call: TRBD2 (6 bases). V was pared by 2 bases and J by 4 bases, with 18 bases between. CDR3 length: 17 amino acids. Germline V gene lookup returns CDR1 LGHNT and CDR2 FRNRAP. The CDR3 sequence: CASGLFRSGVGYNEQFF. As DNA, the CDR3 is TGTGCTAGTGGTTTGTTCCGTAGCGGAGTGGGGTACAATGAGCAGTTCTTC. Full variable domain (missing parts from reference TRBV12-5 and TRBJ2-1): DARVTQTPRHKVTEMGQEVTMRCQPILGHNTVFWYRQTMMQGLELLAYFRNRAPLDDSGMPKDRFSAEMPDATLATLKIQPSEPRDSAVYFCASGLFRSGVGYNEQFFGPGTRLTVL.

DNA for the CDR3: TGTGCCAGCAGTTTAGTGCAGGGCTGGAACTATGGCTACACCTTC. This codes for CASSLVQGWNYGYTF. The genes are TRBV12-3 or TRBV12-4 and TRBJ1-2; possible D gene TRBD1, 5 bases. The CDR3 runs to 15 residues. The V end was cut by 1 base, the J end by 2 bases, with 11 bases between.

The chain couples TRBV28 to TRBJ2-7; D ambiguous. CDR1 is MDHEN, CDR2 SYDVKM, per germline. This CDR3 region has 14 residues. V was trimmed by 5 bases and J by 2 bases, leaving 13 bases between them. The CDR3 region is CASSGIRVPYEQYF. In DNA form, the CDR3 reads TGTGCCAGCAGTGGGATCCGGGTACCCTACGAGCAGTACTTC.

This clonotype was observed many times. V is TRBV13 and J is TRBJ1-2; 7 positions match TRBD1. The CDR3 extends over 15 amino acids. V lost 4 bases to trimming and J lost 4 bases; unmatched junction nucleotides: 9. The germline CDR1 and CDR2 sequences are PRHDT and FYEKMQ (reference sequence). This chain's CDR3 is CASSSGQPPLYGYTF. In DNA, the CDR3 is TGTGCCAGCAGCTCGGGACAGCCTCCTCTCTATGGCTACACCTTC.

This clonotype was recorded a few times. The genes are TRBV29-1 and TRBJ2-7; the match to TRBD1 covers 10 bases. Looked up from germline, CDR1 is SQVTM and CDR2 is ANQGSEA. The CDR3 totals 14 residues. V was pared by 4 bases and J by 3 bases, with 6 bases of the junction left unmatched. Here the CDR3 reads CSVVRTGGLYEQYF. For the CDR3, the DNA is TGCAGCGTTGTTAGGACAGGGGGTCTCTACGAGCAGTACTTC.

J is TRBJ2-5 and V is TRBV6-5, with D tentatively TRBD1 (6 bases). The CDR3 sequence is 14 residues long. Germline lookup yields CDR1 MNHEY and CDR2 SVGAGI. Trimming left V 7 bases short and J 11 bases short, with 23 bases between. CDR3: CASTDGGWSEEQYF. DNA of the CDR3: TGTGCCAGCACGGATGGGGGCTGGTCGGAGGAGCAGTACTTC.

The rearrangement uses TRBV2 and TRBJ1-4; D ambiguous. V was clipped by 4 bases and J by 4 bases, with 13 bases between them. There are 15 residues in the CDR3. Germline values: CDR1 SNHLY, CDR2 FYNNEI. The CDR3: CASSAMASHNEKLFF. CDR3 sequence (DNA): TGTGCCAGCAGTGCAATGGCTTCGCATAATGAAAAACTGTTTTTT.